This TCR beta chain was captured in a study of blood T cell repertoires in COVID-19 (dated by TCRdb to the early 2020s). A note on the overall study: Samples covering the acute and convalescent phases of COVID-19 were provided by collaborators in the United States, Italy and Spain. The material from the prospective study consisted of cDNA or gDNA derived from T cells, B-cell-depleted T cells, or PBMCs. Subjects who had been exposed to COVID-19, were actively infected with it, or had recovered from it provided the deeply sampled blood TCRbeta repertoires that made up the dataset. The repertoires were made available in a free public database intended to serve as a resource for research on the immune response to SARS-CoV-2. The samples were drawn from two sources: the first 160 participants of the ongoing ImmuneRACE study, and 1,254 subjects contributed by 6 global collaborators. The sample metadata nearly always contained a de-identified subject ID, COVID-19 status, age in years and sex. Where available, HLA class I and class II types were obtained from metadata supplied by the sample provider rather than from assay-based typing. Here is what the overall study found, with its caveats: The amount of clinical and demographic metadata varied by source and participant and was provided uncurated.

This clone appeared a single time. The antigen this receptor binds is unknown. No clone much larger than this one lies a single base away; base qualities are absent. Participants in the prospective study were enrolled through a virtual design, were aged roughly 18 to 90 years, and lived in under 25 United States geographic areas. In the prospective study, participants were assigned to cohorts based on the clinical history participants reported in a screening survey and a study questionnaire. ImmuneRACE Cohort 3 recovered participants were defined by two consecutive negative NP/OP PCR tests, healthcare professional clearance, or symptom resolution. Mobile phlebotomists in the prospective study collected whole blood, serum and a nasopharyngeal or oropharyngeal swab from every participant. Prospective study participants could optionally give additional blood draws and questionnaires over a 2-month period. Before DNA extraction, blood samples from the prospective study were shipped at room temperature or frozen.

The germline V end is reduced by 1 base and the J end by 8 bases; junction bases left unmatched: 5. The CDR3 covers 15 residues, taking in both the cysteine and the phenylalanine. Only CDR3 DNA remains: 45 bases, in frame from the first base. CDR1 and CDR2 are drawn from the germline V gene (reference sequence): SEHNR, FQNEAQ. The immunoSEQ Assay, a bias-controlled multiplex PCR, was used to amplify TCRbeta CDR3 regions from genomic DNA. The original methods were these. The number of nucleated cells in each sample was estimated by amplification of reference gene primers within the assay. To quantify the absolute abundance of each unique TCRbeta CDR3 rearrangement, sequence reads were collapsed and filtered. Productive Simpson clonality was computed per sample as the square root of Simpson's diversity index over productive rearrangements. In TCRdb, the immuneACCESS table is reduced to in-frame sequences with V and J assigned. These tables do not hold every clone; where another copy was compared, an unresolved V gene accounts for under half, and the others remain unexplained. From that table come the V and J calls and clone size; the DNA was used to work out D and trimming. The sample profile shows 200,000 to 250,000 clones; approximately 90% of them were found once. The ten top clones hold under 2% of the sample.

This clonotype originated in a man in his forties who had recovered from COVID-19. Sequenced sample: PBMCs or T cells enriched from blood (not recorded which). In this chain, TRBV7-9 is recombined with TRBJ2-1; TRBD2 aligns with 10 central bases. The CDR3 corresponds to CASSLGTSGLYEQFF. The bases are TGTGCCAGCAGCTTAGGGACTAGCGGTCTCTATGAGCAGTTCTTC.